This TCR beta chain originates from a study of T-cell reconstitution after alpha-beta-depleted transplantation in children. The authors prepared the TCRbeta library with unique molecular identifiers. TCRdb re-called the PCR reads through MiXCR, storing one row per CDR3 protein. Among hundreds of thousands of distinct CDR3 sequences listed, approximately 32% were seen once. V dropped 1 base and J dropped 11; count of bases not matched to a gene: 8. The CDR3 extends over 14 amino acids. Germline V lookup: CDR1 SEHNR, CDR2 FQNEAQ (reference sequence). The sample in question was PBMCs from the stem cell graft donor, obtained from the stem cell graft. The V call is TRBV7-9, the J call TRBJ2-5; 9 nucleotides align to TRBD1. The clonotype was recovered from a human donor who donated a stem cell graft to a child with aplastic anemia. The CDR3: CASSLEGQGVSQYF. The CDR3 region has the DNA TGTGCCAGCAGCTTAGAGGGACAGGGAGTATCTCAGTACTTC.